A single sample gave rise to the 10 T cell receptor beta chains below, sequenced in a study of T cell repertoires in cytomegalovirus infection. TCRdb recomputed calls from the reads with MiXCR, one row per CDR3 protein. Of some 920,000 distinct CDR3 sequences in the sample, roughly 30% were seen once. No antigens are known for them. This specimen was cultured CD8+ T cells from PBMCs, taken from culture after CMV antigen stimulation. Source of these receptors: a human donor in good health (CMV status not recorded). Some clones in this sample may be carry-over from other donors' samples.

This clonotype appeared a few times. The genes are TRBV15 and TRBJ1-6; D is uncertain. The CDR3 is made up of 15 amino acids. The germline V and J ends were trimmed by 5 bases and 7 bases, with 15 bases remaining between them. Looked up from germline, CDR1 is LNHNV and CDR2 is YYDKDF (reference sequence). The CDR3 sequence: CATSGDTPDNSPLHF. The CDR3 DNA reads TGTGCCACCAGCGGCGACACCCCCGACAATTCACCCCTCCACTTT.

V usage is TRBV4-3 and J usage is TRBJ1-1; D possibly corresponds to TRBD1 (5 bases). CDR3 length equals 16 residues. CDR1 and CDR2 (germline): LGHNA, YSLEER. Trimming shortened V by 0 bases and J by 4 bases, and 15 bases separated the two germline ends. The CDR3 sequence: CASSQDPIRGSTEAFF. The CDR3 region has the DNA TGCGCCAGCAGCCAAGACCCTATCCGGGGGAGCACTGAAGCTTTCTTT.

This clonotype has more than one count but fewer than ten. This sequence joins TRBV27 and TRBJ2-7; the match to TRBD1 covers 9 bases. Germline assignment: CDR1 MNHEY and CDR2 SMNVEV (reference sequence). Trimming at V came to 5 bases and at J to 0 bases, leaving 5 bases not matched to a gene. CDR3 length equals 15 residues. The CDR3, as DNA: TGTGCCAGCAGTCCTCGGACAGGGGACTCCTACGAGCAGTACTTC. Amino acids: CASSPRTGDSYEQYF.

The rearrangement links TRBV25-1 to TRBJ2-7; D unclear. The V end was cut by 1 base, the J end by 2 bases, with 12 bases between. Germline loops: CDR1 MGHDK, CDR2 SYGVNS. The CDR3 extends over 15 amino acids. CDR3 DNA sequence: TGTGCCAGCAGTGAATGGGCAGAAACCCCCTACGAGCAGTACTTC. Residues: CASSEWAETPYEQYF.

The chain carries TRBV14 and TRBJ1-2, with D tentatively TRBD1 (5 bases). CDR3 length: 15 residues. Per germline, CDR1 SGHDN and CDR2 FVKESK. The V end lost 2 bases, the J end lost 4 bases, and 14 bases lay between the germline ends. In nucleotides, the CDR3 is TGTGCCAGCAGCCAAACGCCGGGAGGGGTCTATGGCTACACCTTC. Protein product: CASSQTPGGVYGYTF.

This clonotype has ten or more counts. The chain couples TRBV7-8 to TRBJ2-1; D is undetermined. This CDR3 region has 12 residues. The germline V and J ends were trimmed by 1 base and 10 bases, with 8 bases remaining between them. Per the germline V gene, CDR1 is SGHVS and CDR2 is FQNEAQ. The CDR3 sequence is CASSLEGLEQFF. In DNA form, the CDR3 reads TGTGCCAGCAGCTTAGAAGGGTTGGAGCAGTTCTTC.

This clonotype turned up a few times. The genes are TRBV27 and TRBJ2-1; D uncertain. The germline V and J ends were trimmed by 4 bases and 1 base, with 14 bases remaining between them. The germline V gene encodes CDR1 MNHEY and CDR2 SMNVEV (reference sequence). The CDR3 consists of 16 residues. The CDR3 loop is CASSSRRNLSYNEQFF. CDR3 DNA: TGTGCCAGCAGTTCACGGAGAAACCTATCCTACAATGAGCAGTTCTTC.

The chain couples TRBV4-1 to TRBJ2-1, with 7 bases aligning to TRBD1. CDR1 MGHRA and CDR2 YSYEKL come from the germline V gene. J lost 5 bases, V lost 3 bases, and 1 base had no gene match. The CDR3 has 13 residues. CDR3 protein: CASSHTGDNEQFF. The CDR3 bases are TGCGCCAGCAGCCATACAGGGGACAATGAGCAGTTCTTC.

The chain is built from TRBV20-1 and TRBJ2-6, with D possibly being TRBD1 or TRBD2 (5 bases each). This CDR3 comprises 17 residues. Between the trimmed V and J ends, which lost 1 base and 0 bases, there was a span of 13 bases. CDR1 and CDR2 from the germline V gene are DFQATT and SNEGSKA (reference sequence). The CDR3 region has the DNA TGCAGTGCTAGAGTTCGGGACCCATCCTCTGGGGCCAACGTCCTGACTTTC. Translated, it gives CSARVRDPSSGANVLTF.

The J gene is TRBJ2-7, the V gene TRBV4-1; 11 positions match TRBD1. CDR3 size: 15 residues. In germline, CDR1 is MGHRA, CDR2 YSYEKL. V shed 3 bases and J 3 bases; nucleotides not matched to a gene: 4. The CDR3 coding sequence is TGCGCCAGCAGCCACCCGGGACAGGGGGACTACGAGCAGTACTTC. Translating it yields CASSHPGQGDYEQYF.